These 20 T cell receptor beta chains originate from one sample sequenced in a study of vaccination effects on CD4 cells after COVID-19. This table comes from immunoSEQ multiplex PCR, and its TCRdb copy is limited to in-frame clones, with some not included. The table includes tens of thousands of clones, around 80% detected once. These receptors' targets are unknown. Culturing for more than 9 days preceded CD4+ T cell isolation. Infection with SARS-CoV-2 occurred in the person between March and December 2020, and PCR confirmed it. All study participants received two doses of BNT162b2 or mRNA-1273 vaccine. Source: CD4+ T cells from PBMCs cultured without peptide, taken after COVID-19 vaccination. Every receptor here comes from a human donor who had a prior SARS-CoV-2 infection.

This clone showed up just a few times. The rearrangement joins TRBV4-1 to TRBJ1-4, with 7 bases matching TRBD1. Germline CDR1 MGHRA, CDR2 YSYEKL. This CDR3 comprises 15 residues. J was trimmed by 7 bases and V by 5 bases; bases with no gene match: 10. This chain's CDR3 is CASSVSGTVREKLFF. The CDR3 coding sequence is TGCGCCAGCAGCGTCTCCGGGACAGTGCGTGAAAAACTGTTTTTT.

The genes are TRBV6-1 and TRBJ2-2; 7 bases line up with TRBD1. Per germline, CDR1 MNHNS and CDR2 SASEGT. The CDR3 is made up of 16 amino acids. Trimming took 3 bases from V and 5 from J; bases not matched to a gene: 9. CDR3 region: CASSDPPRQGTGELFF. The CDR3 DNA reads TGTGCCAGCAGTGATCCCCCCCGACAGGGAACCGGGGAGCTGTTTTTT.

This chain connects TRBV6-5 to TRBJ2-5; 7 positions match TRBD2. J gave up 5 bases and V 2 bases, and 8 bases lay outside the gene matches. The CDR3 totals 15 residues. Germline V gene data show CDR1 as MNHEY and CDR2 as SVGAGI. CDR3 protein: CASSYMGGEEETQYF. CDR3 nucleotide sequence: TGTGCCAGCAGTTACATGGGAGGGGAGGAGGAGACCCAGTACTTC.

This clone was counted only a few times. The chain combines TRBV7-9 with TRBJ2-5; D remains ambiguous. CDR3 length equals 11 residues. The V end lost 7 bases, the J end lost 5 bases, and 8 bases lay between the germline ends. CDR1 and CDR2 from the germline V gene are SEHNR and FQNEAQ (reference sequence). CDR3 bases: TGTGCCAGCATGTTTTCCGAGACCCAGTACTTC. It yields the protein CASMFSETQYF. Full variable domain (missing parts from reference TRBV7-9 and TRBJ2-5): DTGVSQNPRHKITKRGQNVTFRCDPISEHNRLYWYRQTLGQGPEFLTYFQNEAQLEKSRLLSDRFSAERPKGSFSTLEIQRTEQGDSAMYLCASMFSETQYFGPGTRLLVL.

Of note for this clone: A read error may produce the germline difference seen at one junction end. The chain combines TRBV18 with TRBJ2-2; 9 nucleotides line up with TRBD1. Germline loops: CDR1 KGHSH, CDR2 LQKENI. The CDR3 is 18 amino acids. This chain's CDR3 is CASSPLTPGQGTIGELFF. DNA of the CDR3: TGTGCCAGCTCCCCACTGACGCCGGGACAGGGAACGATCGGGGAGCTGTTTTTT.

The CDR3 region has the DNA TGTGCCAGCAGCCAAGATCAATGGGGTCTGGGTAGGGATACGCAGTATTTT. Protein sequence: CASSQDQWGLGRDTQYF. V usage is TRBV3-1 (or the pseudogene TRBV3-2) and J usage is TRBJ2-3; D remains unclear. Trimming shortened V by 0 bases and J by 6 bases, and 19 bases separated the two germline ends. CDR3 length: 17 residues. Germline V gene sequence: CDR1 LGHDT, CDR2 YNNKEL (reference sequence).

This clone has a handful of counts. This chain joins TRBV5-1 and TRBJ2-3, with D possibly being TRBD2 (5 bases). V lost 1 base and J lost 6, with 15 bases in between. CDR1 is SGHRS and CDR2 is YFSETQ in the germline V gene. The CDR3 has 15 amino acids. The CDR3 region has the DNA TGCGCCAGCAGCTTGAATCCAGGAGGTTCGGATACGCAGTATTTT. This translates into CASSLNPGGSDTQYF.

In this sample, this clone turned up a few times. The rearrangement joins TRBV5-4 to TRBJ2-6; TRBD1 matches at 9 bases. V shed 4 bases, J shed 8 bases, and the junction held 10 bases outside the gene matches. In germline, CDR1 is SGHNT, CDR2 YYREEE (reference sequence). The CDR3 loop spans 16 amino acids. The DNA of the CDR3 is TGTGCCAGCAGCCACGGGCCGGGACAGGGAACCAACGTCCTGACTTTC. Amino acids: CASSHGPGQGTNVLTF.

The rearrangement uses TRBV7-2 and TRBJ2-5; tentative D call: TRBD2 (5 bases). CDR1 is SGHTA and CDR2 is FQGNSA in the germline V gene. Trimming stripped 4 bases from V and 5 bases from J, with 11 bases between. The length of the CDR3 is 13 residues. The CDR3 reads CASSSDYSETQYF. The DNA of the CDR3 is TGTGCCAGCAGCTCCGACTATTCTGAGACCCAGTACTTC.

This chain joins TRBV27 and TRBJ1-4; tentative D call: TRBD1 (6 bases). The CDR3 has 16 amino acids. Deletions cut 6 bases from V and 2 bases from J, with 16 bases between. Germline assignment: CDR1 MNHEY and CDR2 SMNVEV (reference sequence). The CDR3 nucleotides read TGTGCCAGCAGCCTACTTGGGGGGGGCACTAATGAAAAACTGTTTTTT. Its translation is CASSLLGGGTNEKLFF.

The CDR3 here is CASTIIWNQPQHF. The CDR3 DNA is TGTGCCAGCACCATTATATGGAATCAGCCCCAGCATTTT. V gene TRBV2 combines with J gene TRBJ1-5; D gene unclear. Trimming stripped 7 bases from V and 4 bases from J, with 11 bases between. CDR1 is SNHLY, CDR2 FYNNEI, per germline. CDR3 length: 13 amino acids.

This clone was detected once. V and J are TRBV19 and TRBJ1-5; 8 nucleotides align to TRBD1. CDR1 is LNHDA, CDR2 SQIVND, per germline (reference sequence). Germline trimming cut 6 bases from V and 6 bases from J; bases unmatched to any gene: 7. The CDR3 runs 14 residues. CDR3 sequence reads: CASSQGARSQPQHF. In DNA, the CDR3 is TGTGCCAGTAGCCAGGGGGCCCGCAGTCAGCCCCAGCATTTT.

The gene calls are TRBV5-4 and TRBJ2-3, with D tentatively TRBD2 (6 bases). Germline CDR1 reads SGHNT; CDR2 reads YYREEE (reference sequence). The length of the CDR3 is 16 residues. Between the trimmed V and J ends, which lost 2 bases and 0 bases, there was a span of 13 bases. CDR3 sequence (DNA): TGTGCCAGCAGCTTCGGGTCTCTAGCGAGCACAGATACGCAGTATTTT. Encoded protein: CASSFGSLASTDTQYF.

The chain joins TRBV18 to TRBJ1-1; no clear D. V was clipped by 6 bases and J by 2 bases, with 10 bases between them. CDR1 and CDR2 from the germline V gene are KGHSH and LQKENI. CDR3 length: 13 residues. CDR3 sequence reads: CASSPTKNTEAFF. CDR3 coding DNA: TGTGCCAGCTCCCCGACAAAAAACACTGAAGCTTTCTTT.

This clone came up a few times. The CDR3 bases are TGTGCCAGCTCTAGCTCCTATAATTCACCCCTCCACTTT. Amino acids: CASSSSYNSPLHF. The gene calls are TRBV3-1 (or the pseudogene TRBV3-2) and TRBJ1-6; unclear D gene. Germline assignment: CDR1 LGHDT and CDR2 YNNKEL (reference sequence). Trimming took off 8 bases at V and 0 bases at J, with 5 bases between the two ends. The CDR3 contains 13 residues.

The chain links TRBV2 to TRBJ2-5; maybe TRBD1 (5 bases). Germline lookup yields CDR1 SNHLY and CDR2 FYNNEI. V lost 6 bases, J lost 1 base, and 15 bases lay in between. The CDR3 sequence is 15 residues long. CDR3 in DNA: TGTGCCAGCAGCGACCAAGGGCAGGGCCAAGAGACCCAGTACTTC. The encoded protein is CASSDQGQGQETQYF. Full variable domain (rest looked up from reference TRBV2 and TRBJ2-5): EPEVTQTPSHQVTQMGQEVILRCVPISNHLYFYWYRQILGQKVEFLVSFYNNEISEKSEIFDDQFSVERPDGSNFTLKIRSTKLEDSAMYFCASSDQGQGQETQYFGPGTRLLVL.

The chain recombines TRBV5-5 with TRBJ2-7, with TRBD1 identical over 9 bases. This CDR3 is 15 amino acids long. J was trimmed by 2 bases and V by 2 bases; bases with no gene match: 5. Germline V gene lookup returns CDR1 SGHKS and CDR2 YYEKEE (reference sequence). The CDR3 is CASSLGQGTAYEQYF. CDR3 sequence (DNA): TGTGCCAGCAGCTTAGGACAGGGGACGGCCTACGAGCAGTACTTC.

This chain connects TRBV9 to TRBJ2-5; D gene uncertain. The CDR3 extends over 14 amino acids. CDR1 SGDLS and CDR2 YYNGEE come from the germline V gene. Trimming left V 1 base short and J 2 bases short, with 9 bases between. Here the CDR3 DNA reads TGTGCCAGCAGCGTATTCTGGGGACAAGAGACCCAGTACTTC. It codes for CASSVFWGQETQYF.

CDR3 nucleotide sequence: TGTGCCAGCAGTTACTCGATTCGGGATCGCCAGTTCTTC. Translating it yields CASSYSIRDRQFF. The chain is built from TRBV6-2 or TRBV6-3 and TRBJ2-1; tentative D call: TRBD2 (5 bases). Trimming removed 0 bases from V and 13 bases from J, with 13 bases in between. The CDR3 length is 13 residues. The V gene's germline CDR1 is MNHEY and CDR2 SVGEGT.

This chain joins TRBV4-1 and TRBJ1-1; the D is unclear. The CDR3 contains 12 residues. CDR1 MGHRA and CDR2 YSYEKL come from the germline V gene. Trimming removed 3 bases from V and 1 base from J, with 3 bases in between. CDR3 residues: CASSQRNTEAFF. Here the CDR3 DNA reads TGCGCCAGCAGCCAGCGGAACACTGAAGCTTTCTTT.